This passage covers 20 T cell receptor beta chains from one sample sequenced in a study of response to subunit inactivated influenza vaccine. TCRdb reanalysed the RT-PCR reads using MiXCR and keeps one entry per CDR3 protein. In the table there are 710,000 or so distinct CDR3 sequences, approximately 15% of which are singletons. The source material was PBMCs from blood, sampled 11 to 12 days after vaccination. These receptors were obtained from a man in his forties or fifties who received an inactivated influenza vaccine.

The chain employs TRBV5-1 and TRBJ2-3; no reliable D call. From germline, CDR1 is SGHRS and CDR2 YFSETQ. V lost 5 bases, J lost 6 bases, and 16 bases lay in between. The CDR3 totals 14 residues. CDR3 sequence reads: CASSRYLAVDTQYF. The CDR3 DNA reads as TGCGCCAGCAGTCGTTATCTTGCGGTGGATACGCAGTATTTT.

This sequence joins TRBV11-2 and TRBJ2-5; D is ambiguous. The V gene's germline CDR1 is SGHAT and CDR2 FQNNGV. Deletions cut 4 bases from V and 2 bases from J, with 8 bases between. CDR3 length: 13 residues. CDR3 in amino acids: CASSSHIQETQYF. The CDR3 DNA is TGTGCCAGCAGCTCTCATATTCAAGAGACCCAGTACTTC.

This clonotype occurred many times. This sequence joins TRBV6-5 and TRBJ2-5; 7 bases align to TRBD1. The V gene end was trimmed by 2 bases and the J gene end by 2 bases; junction bases not matched to a gene: 5. The CDR3 is 15 amino acids. Germline assignment: CDR1 MNHEY and CDR2 SVGAGI. The CDR3 protein is CASSYNRQGQETQYF. The CDR3 nucleotides read TGTGCCAGCAGTTACAACCGACAGGGTCAAGAGACCCAGTACTTC.

This clonotype has only a few counts. The rearrangement joins TRBV12-3 or TRBV12-4 to TRBJ2-6, with no clear D. Between the trimmed V and J ends, which lost 6 bases and 4 bases, there was a span of 16 bases. The length of the CDR3 is 16 residues. The CDR3 here is CASSVPRLPGANVLTF. The CDR3, as DNA: TGTGCCAGCAGCGTTCCCCGACTCCCCGGGGCCAACGTCCTGACTTTC.

The rearrangement joins TRBV6-5 to TRBJ2-6; D is ambiguous. Trimming took off 2 bases at V and 4 bases at J, with 15 bases between the two ends. The CDR3 runs 17 residues. Germline lookup yields CDR1 MNHEY and CDR2 SVGAGI. This chain's CDR3 is CASSYTEAVPGANVLTF. The CDR3 DNA follows: TGTGCCAGCAGTTACACTGAGGCGGTTCCAGGGGCCAACGTCCTGACTTTC.

This clonotype appeared a single time. The V and J genes are TRBV5-5 and TRBJ2-3; no clear D gene. V was cut by 4 bases and J by 6 bases, with 9 bases left in between. This CDR3 contains 12 residues. Germline loops: CDR1 SGHKS, CDR2 YYEKEE (reference sequence). CDR3 residues: CASSTNEDTQYF. In nucleotides, the CDR3 is TGTGCCAGCAGCACCAACGAGGATACGCAGTATTTT.

Only a few counts were recorded for this clonotype. V gene TRBV20-1 combines with J gene TRBJ2-1; 9 nucleotides match TRBD2. The ends lost 1 base at V and 7 bases at J; junction bases unmatched: 17. CDR1 DFQATT and CDR2 SNEGSKA come from the germline V gene (reference sequence). CDR3 length: 18 residues. The chain's CDR3 is CSARGTSVAKRGRNEQFF. As DNA, the CDR3 is TGCAGTGCTAGAGGGACTAGCGTGGCAAAGCGAGGACGGAATGAGCAGTTCTTC.

CDR3 bases: TGTGCCAGCAGTCATCCTCCTCTTGGGGCCAAAAACATTCAGTACTTC. Encoded protein: CASSHPPLGAKNIQYF. The chain links TRBV12-3 or TRBV12-4 to TRBJ2-4; D is uncertain. V lost 5 bases and J 1 base, leaving 15 bases between the germline ends. This CDR3 has 16 residues.

This clonotype was recorded many times. V and J are TRBV5-1 and TRBJ2-3; D uncertain. Deletions cut 1 base from V and 0 bases from J, with 6 bases between. The length of the CDR3 is 14 residues. Germline CDR1 is SGHRS and CDR2 is YFSETQ. CDR3 sequence (DNA): TGCGCCAGCAGCTTGACAGTTAGCACAGATACGCAGTATTTT. This encodes CASSLTVSTDTQYF.

This clonotype was picked up a small number of times. The gene calls are TRBV29-1 and TRBJ2-7; the D gene is possibly TRBD1 (5 bases). Per the germline V gene, CDR1 is SQVTM and CDR2 is ANQGSEA. Between the trimmed V and J ends, which lost 7 bases and 6 bases, there was a span of 22 bases. The CDR3 loop spans 14 amino acids. This CDR3 reads CSAEYQGDTAEQYF. DNA for the CDR3: TGCAGCGCCGAATACCAAGGGGATACGGCCGAGCAGTACTTC.

V gene TRBV6-2 or TRBV6-3 combines with J gene TRBJ2-7; a possible D gene is TRBD2 (6 bases). The CDR3 is 16 residues long. Germline V gene lookup returns CDR1 MNHEY and CDR2 SVGEGT. V was pared by 2 bases and J by 2 bases, with 16 bases between. In nucleotides, the CDR3 is TGTGCCAGCAGTTACAGGGAGGAGTCCCCCCCCTACGAGCAGTACTTC. It codes for CASSYREESPPYEQYF.

The J gene is TRBJ1-2, the V gene TRBV12-3 or TRBV12-4; D perhaps matches TRBD1 (5 bases). The CDR3 is 15 amino acids. V lost 1 base, J lost 4 bases, and 13 bases lay in between. The CDR3 bases are TGTGCCAGCAGTTTAGGTAGAGGCCAGGGCTATGGCTACACCTTC. This gives the protein CASSLGRGQGYGYTF.

This clonotype was seen only a few times. The chain is built from TRBV29-1 and TRBJ2-5; D unresolved. CDR3 length equals 14 residues. CDR1 is SQVTM, CDR2 ANQGSEA, per germline. The V and J ends lost 4 bases and 5 bases respectively, with 17 bases between them. The CDR3 coding sequence is TGCAGCGTTGCCAGAAGCTCGGGTGGGGAGACCCAGTACTTC. Amino acid sequence: CSVARSSGGETQYF.

The chain combines TRBV29-1 with TRBJ1-1, with 7 bases fitting TRBD1. CDR3 length equals 13 residues. The germline V gene has CDR1 SQVTM and CDR2 ANQGSEA. With 5 bases clipped from V and 5 bases from J, the junction kept 8 bases outside the gene matches. CDR3 nucleotides: TGCAGCGTTTCCAGGGGGAGCGAAACTGAAGCTTTCTTT. Amino acid sequence: CSVSRGSETEAFF. The full variable domain, with the rest looked up from reference TRBV29-1 and TRBJ1-1, is SAVISQKPSRDICQRGTSLTIQCQVDSQVTMMFWYRQQPGQSLTLIATANQGSEATYESGFVIDKFPISRPNLTFSTLTVSNMSPEDSSIYLCSVSRGSETEAFFGQGTRLTVV.

Only a few counts were recorded for this clonotype. The chain uses TRBV7-2 and TRBJ2-7; perhaps TRBD1 as D (5 bases). In germline, CDR1 is SGHTA, CDR2 FQGNSA. The V and J ends lost 5 bases and 3 bases respectively, with 17 bases between them. This CDR3 region has 15 residues. Here the CDR3 DNA reads TGTGCCAGCAGCACGGATGGGGCAGGGAACTACGAGCAGTACTTC. Translated, it gives CASSTDGAGNYEQYF. The whole variable domain, remainder taken from reference TRBV7-2 and TRBJ2-7, is GAGVSQSPSNKVTEKGKDVELRCDPISGHTALYWYRQSLGQGLEFLIYFQGNSAPDKSGLPSDRFSAERTGGSVSTLTIQRTQQEDSAVYLCASSTDGAGNYEQYFGPGTRLTVT.

This rearrangement joins TRBV2 to TRBJ2-1; D remains ambiguous. The V and J ends lost 7 bases and 5 bases respectively, with 21 bases between them. The CDR3 consists of 16 residues. From germline, CDR1 is SNHLY and CDR2 FYNNEI. CDR3 in amino acids: CASNAGILRNDNEQFF. CDR3 in DNA: TGTGCCAGCAATGCCGGTATCCTCCGGAACGACAATGAGCAGTTCTTC.

This clonotype was detected only a few times. V is TRBV6-5 and J is TRBJ2-2; D is unresolved. V was shortened by 2 bases and J by 6 bases, with 13 bases between the two germline ends. This CDR3 has 15 amino acids. Germline V gene data show CDR1 as MNHEY and CDR2 as SVGAGI. CDR3 in amino acids: CASSYRALRPGELFF. CDR3 in DNA: TGTGCCAGCAGTTACCGCGCACTCCGCCCCGGGGAGCTGTTTTTT.

This clonotype occurred many times. The J gene is TRBJ2-3, the V gene TRBV28; the D gene is possibly TRBD1 (5 bases). This CDR3 comprises 15 residues. Trimming took off 6 bases at V and 3 bases at J, with 16 bases between the two ends. Germline CDR1 and CDR2: MDHEN and SYDVKM. The chain's CDR3 is CASRTATSWTDTQYF. As DNA, the CDR3 is TGTGCCAGCAGGACAGCCACGTCTTGGACAGATACGCAGTATTTT. Together with reference TRBV28 and TRBJ2-3, the CDR3 gives the full variable domain: DVKVTQSSRYLVKRTGEKVFLECVQDMDHENMFWYRQDPGLGLRLIYFSYDVKMKEKGDIPEGYSVSREKKERFSLILESASTNQTSMYLCASRTATSWTDTQYFGPGTRLTVL.

This clonotype was recorded many times. V gene TRBV7-8 combines with J gene TRBJ2-6, with D unclear. CDR1 SGHVS and CDR2 FQNEAQ come from the germline V gene. V was trimmed by 6 bases and J by 4 bases, leaving 7 bases between them. The CDR3 has 13 amino acids. Here the CDR3 DNA reads TGTGCCAGCAGTCTCGTAGGGGCCAACGTCCTGACTTTC. This sequence encodes CASSLVGANVLTF. Drawing the rest from reference TRBV7-8 and TRBJ2-6, the complete variable domain is GAGVSQSPRYKVAKRGQDVALRCDPISGHVSLFWYQQALGQGPEFLTYFQNEAQLDKSGLPSDRFFAERPEGSVSTLKIQRTQQEDSAVYLCASSLVGANVLTFGAGSRLTVL.

Written as DNA, the CDR3 is TGTGCCAGCAGCCAAGGGATAGGGAACACCGGGGAGCTGTTTTTT. This encodes CASSQGIGNTGELFF. V is TRBV3-1 and J is TRBJ2-2; no clear D. V was shortened by 1 base and J by 1 base, with 7 bases between the two germline ends. The V gene's germline CDR1 is LGHDT and CDR2 YNNKEL (reference sequence). There are 15 residues in the CDR3.